This T cell receptor (beta chain) was captured by sequencing in a study of T cells after yellow fever vaccination. Using its own MiXCR run on the 5' RACE reads, TCRdb lists one record per CDR3 protein. Seen here are 150,000 to 200,000 distinct CDR3 sequences, about a tenth observed once, and the top ten hold around 35%. This clonotype has a count of ten or more. The material sequenced was CD8+ T cells sorted from PBMCs, taken 45 days after the yellow fever booster vaccination. The TCR sequence derives from a man aged 18-30 years who received the YFV17D yellow fever vaccine.

The CDR3 reads CASSVGSPYNEQFF. Written as DNA, the CDR3 is TGTGCCAGCAGCGTAGGGAGCCCCTACAATGAGCAGTTCTTC. The chain joins TRBV9 to TRBJ2-1; D is undetermined. Trimming stripped 0 bases from V and 2 bases from J, with 6 bases between. The CDR3 has 14 amino acids. Germline V gene data show CDR1 as SGDLS and CDR2 as YYNGEE.